This T cell receptor beta chain was found in a study of cytomegalovirus exposure and HLA in healthy donors. To note about this clone: One end of the junction varies from germline; a read error may be responsible.

The CDR3 is 11 amino acids. Germline lookup yields CDR1 SEHNR and CDR2 FQNEAQ (reference sequence). This PCR relied on a set of 60 Vbeta primers and 13 Jbeta primers. Per the study methods: Approximately 72 million unique TCR beta chains, roughly 11 million of them shared, were counted by a later analysis. Only in-frame clones appear in the TCRdb table, and some are missing; sequencing was by immunoSEQ multiplex PCR. V, J and clone size reflect that table, while D and trimming were determined from the DNA. Here the sample spans about 120,000 clones, about 70% being singletons. The sequenced material came from PBMCs. V gene TRBV7-9 combines with J gene TRBJ2-7, with D possibly matching TRBD2 (6 bases). The sequence derives from a human donor in good health. The CDR3 loop reads CASSLAGSLNF. For the CDR3, the DNA is TGTGCCAGCAGCTTAGCCGGGAGCCTTAACTTC.